These 19 T cell receptor beta chains came from one sample sequenced in a study of CD8+ T cells in alopecia areata. Following extraction, RNA underwent reverse transcription to cDNA, which served as the sequencing template. This table comes from immunoSEQ multiplex PCR, and its TCRdb copy is limited to in-frame clones, with some not included. This table holds about 140,000 clones, roughly 86% found once. Treatment indicated: oral pan-JAK inhibitor, 5-10 mg twice daily. Sequenced material: CD8+ T cells sorted from blood, taken at week 4, from a patient treated with tofacitinib. The receptors stem from a human donor with alopecia areata.

Written as DNA, the CDR3 is TGTGCCAGCAGCGTAGGGGGGACAGAAGGCAATGAGCAGTTCTTC. This encodes CASSVGGTEGNEQFF. This chain joins TRBV9 and TRBJ2-1; TRBD1 matches at 7 bases. After removal of 0 bases from V and 6 bases from J, the junction contained 6 bases not matched to a gene. The CDR3 is 15 amino acids. Germline values: CDR1 SGDLS, CDR2 YYNGEE.

This clone was recorded a few times. The rearrangement uses TRBV30 and TRBJ2-3, with D tentatively TRBD1 or TRBD2 (5 bases each). This CDR3 has 12 amino acids. V dropped 3 bases and J dropped 11 bases, with 15 bases sitting between them. Germline CDR1 reads GTSNPN; CDR2 reads SVGIG (reference sequence). For the CDR3, the DNA is TGTGCCTGGAGCCTCCGGGACGGAGAGCAGTATTTT. It codes for CAWSLRDGEQYF.

The V gene is TRBV11-2, the J gene TRBJ2-7; 11 nucleotides agree with TRBD1. Trimming took 1 base from V and 5 from J; bases not matched to a gene: 4. Looked up from germline, CDR1 is SGHAT and CDR2 is FQNNGV. The CDR3 is made up of 15 amino acids. The chain's CDR3 is CASSLGTGGFDEQYF. CDR3 DNA: TGTGCCAGCAGCTTAGGGACAGGGGGCTTCGACGAGCAGTACTTC.

This clone was counted between two and nine times. The chain carries TRBV5-4 and TRBJ2-7; TRBD1 matches 9 bases. The V gene end was trimmed by 1 base and the J gene end by 1 base; junction bases not matched to a gene: 9. The CDR3 has 17 amino acids. The germline gives CDR1 SGHNT, CDR2 YYREEE (reference sequence). This CDR3 reads CASSLLIGGTGSYEQYF. The CDR3 coding sequence is TGTGCCAGCAGCTTGCTAATAGGGGGGACAGGGTCCTACGAGCAGTACTTC.

The chain carries TRBV27 and TRBJ2-5; unclear D gene. Germline CDR1 is MNHEY and CDR2 is SMNVEV (reference sequence). Trimming took 2 bases from V and 2 from J, leaving 6 bases between them. This CDR3 contains 13 residues. Written as DNA, the CDR3 is TGTGCCAGCAGTTTACTGGATCAAGAGACCCAGTACTTC. Its protein product is CASSLLDQETQYF.

V usage is TRBV30 and J usage is TRBJ2-7; 7 bases are a match to TRBD1. J gave up 4 bases and V 2 bases, and 8 bases lay outside the gene matches. Germline values: CDR1 GTSNPN, CDR2 SVGIG (reference sequence). The CDR3 contains 14 residues. The CDR3 DNA is TGTGCCTGGAGTCTACAGGGGATTGTGTACGAGCAGTACTTC. This translates into CAWSLQGIVYEQYF.

The chain carries TRBV11-3 and TRBJ2-7, with D perhaps given as TRBD1 or TRBD2 (5 bases each). Per germline, CDR1 SGHNT and CDR2 YENEEA. The CDR3 has 13 residues. The V end lost 1 base, the J end lost 6 bases, and 10 bases lay between the germline ends. The CDR3 protein is CASSLVNGGEQYF. CDR3 nucleotide sequence: TGTGCCAGCAGCTTAGTAAATGGGGGCGAGCAGTACTTC.

This clone was picked up a small number of times. The gene calls are TRBV7-8 and TRBJ2-7, with D possibly being TRBD1 or TRBD2 (5 bases each). The CDR3 sequence is 15 residues long. The V end was cut by 2 bases, the J end by 3 bases, with 14 bases between. Germline V gene sequence: CDR1 SGHVS, CDR2 FQNEAQ. CDR3 residues: CASSLILGGVYEQYF. The CDR3 DNA is TGTGCCAGCAGCTTAATTCTTGGGGGAGTCTACGAGCAGTACTTC.

This chain connects TRBV30 to TRBJ2-7, with D unclear. Trimming took off 3 bases at V and 2 bases at J, with 14 bases between the two ends. The germline V gene has CDR1 GTSNPN and CDR2 SVGIG (reference sequence). The CDR3 is 14 residues long. CDR3 bases: TGTGCCTGGAGCCGGCCAGCTGCCCCCTACGAGCAGTACTTC. Translation gives CAWSRPAAPYEQYF. Filled out from reference TRBV30 and TRBJ2-7, the complete variable domain reads SQTIHQWPATLVQPVGSPLSLECTVEGTSNPNLYWYRQAAGRGLQLLFYSVGIGQISSEVPQNLSASRPQDRQFILSSKKLLLSDSGFYLCAWSRPAAPYEQYFGPGTRLTVT.

The CDR3 region is CASSSGTGALSTEAFF. For the CDR3, the DNA is TGTGCCAGCAGCTCCGGGACAGGGGCCCTGAGTACTGAAGCTTTCTTT. The chain employs TRBV5-4 and TRBJ1-1; TRBD1 aligns across 10 bases. The V gene end was trimmed by 3 bases and the J gene end by 5 bases; junction bases not matched to a gene: 10. Germline V gene lookup returns CDR1 SGHNT and CDR2 YYREEE (reference sequence). The CDR3 has 16 amino acids.

The chain couples TRBV7-9 to TRBJ2-7; 8 nucleotides match TRBD1. The CDR3 runs to 14 residues. The germline V gene has CDR1 SEHNR and CDR2 FQNEAQ (reference sequence). V was pared by 0 bases and J by 3 bases, with 1 base of the junction left unmatched. CDR3 sequence reads: CASSLATGGYEQYF. As DNA, the CDR3 is TGTGCCAGCAGCTTAGCTACAGGGGGCTACGAGCAGTACTTC.

This chain links TRBV29-1 with TRBJ2-7; 7 nucleotides line up with TRBD1. Germline V lookup: CDR1 SQVTM, CDR2 ANQGSEA. V shed 0 bases and J 3 bases; nucleotides not matched to a gene: 8. The CDR3 covers 15 residues. CDR3 sequence: CSVEEEGQTFYEQYF. The CDR3 coding sequence is TGCAGCGTTGAAGAAGAGGGACAGACTTTCTACGAGCAGTACTTC.

V gene TRBV20-1 combines with J gene TRBJ2-7; no firm D call. Trimming removed 3 bases at V and 6 bases at J, with 9 bases between. CDR3 length: 11 amino acids. CDR1 is DFQATT, CDR2 SNEGSKA, per germline (reference sequence). Here the CDR3 DNA reads TGCAGTGCTAGGGGAACCCTCGAGCAGTACTTC. Translated, it gives CSARGTLEQYF.

J is TRBJ2-7 and V is TRBV4-1; perhaps TRBD2 as D (6 bases). CDR1 and CDR2 (germline): MGHRA, YSYEKL. V was pared by 5 bases and J by 4 bases, with 18 bases between. The CDR3 is made up of 15 amino acids. CDR3 residues: CASSVRPGVEYEQYF. CDR3 coding DNA: TGCGCCAGCAGCGTCCGCCCGGGGGTGGAGTACGAGCAGTACTTC.

This chain uses TRBV19 with TRBJ2-5; TRBD2 matches 9 bases. With V trimmed by 1 base and J by 1 base, 4 bases remained unmatched. The germline gives CDR1 LNHDA, CDR2 SQIVND (reference sequence). The CDR3 is 16 residues long. Here the CDR3 reads CASSIVRTSAQETQYF. The CDR3, as DNA: TGTGCCAGTAGTATAGTCCGGACTAGCGCCCAAGAGACCCAGTACTTC.

Only one count was recorded for this clone. CDR3 in amino acids: CASSAYLGLADNEQFF. DNA for the CDR3: TGTGCCAGCAGCGCCTATCTCGGACTAGCGGACAATGAGCAGTTCTTC. The rearrangement joins TRBV9 to TRBJ2-1; 10 nucleotides line up with TRBD2. V was clipped by 3 bases and J by 5 bases; unmatched bases: 8. Germline V gene sequence: CDR1 SGDLS, CDR2 YYNGEE. The CDR3 totals 16 residues.

The chain employs TRBV4-1 and TRBJ2-2, with TRBD2 matching over 7 bases. CDR3 length: 15 amino acids. Germline values: CDR1 MGHRA, CDR2 YSYEKL. V shed 3 bases and J 1 base; nucleotides not matched to a gene: 2. The CDR3 loop is CASSQTGGNTGELFF. The DNA for the CDR3 is TGCGCCAGCAGCCAGACGGGAGGGAACACCGGGGAGCTGTTTTTT.

This sequence joins TRBV6-6 and TRBJ2-1, with D possibly TRBD1 on 7 matching bases. Germline V gives CDR1 MNHNY, CDR2 SVGAGI (reference sequence). Between the trimmed V and J ends, which lost 11 bases and 4 bases, there was a span of 21 bases. The CDR3 extends over 15 amino acids. DNA for the CDR3: TGTGCCGCGTCGACAGGGACGGGAGAATACAATGAGCAGTTCTTC. Encoded protein: CAASTGTGEYNEQFF.

The V and J genes are TRBV9 and TRBJ2-1, with D perhaps TRBD2 (5 bases). This CDR3 is built from 16 residues. In germline, CDR1 is SGDLS, CDR2 YYNGEE. V lost 0 bases and J 6 bases, leaving 16 bases between the germline ends. CDR3 nucleotides: TGTGCCAGCAGCGTAGGGAGCGGTTACTCGGGCAATGAGCAGTTCTTC. Translating gives CASSVGSGYSGNEQFF. The full variable domain, its missing parts supplied by reference TRBV9 and TRBJ2-1, is DSGVTQTPKHLITATGQRVTLRCSPRSGDLSVYWYQQSLDQGLQFLIQYYNGEERAKGNILERFSAQQFPDLHSELNLSSLELGDSALYFCASSVGSGYSGNEQFFGPGTRLTVL.